The 20 T cell receptor beta chains in this list originate from one sample, sequenced in a study of blood T cell repertoires in COVID-19. Sequenced by immunoSEQ multiplex PCR; TCRdb stores in-frame clones only, minus some. This sample has over 25,000 clones, with about 92% found just once. Specimen: peripheral blood. Receptor source: a man aged 45-65 years with active COVID-19.

This rearrangement joins TRBV5-1 to TRBJ2-3; TRBD2 matches 9 bases. There are 16 residues in the CDR3. Germline trimming cut 2 bases from V and 3 bases from J; bases unmatched to any gene: 7. The V gene's germline CDR1 is SGHRS and CDR2 YFSETQ. CDR3: CASSFSPSGTTDTQYF. CDR3 sequence (DNA): TGCGCCAGCAGCTTTTCCCCTAGCGGGACGACAGATACGCAGTATTTT.

This chain uses TRBV4-2 with TRBJ2-3; 11 bases line up with TRBD2. CDR1 and CDR2 (germline): LGHNA, YNFKEQ. V was clipped by 2 bases and J by 8 bases; unmatched bases: 3. The CDR3 has 14 amino acids. As DNA, the CDR3 is TGTGCCAGCAGCCAAATGGGGACTAGCGGTACGCAGTATTTT. Encoded protein: CASSQMGTSGTQYF.

As for this clone: A read error may produce the germline difference seen at one junction end. The chain links TRBV7-6 to TRBJ2-7, with 11 bases aligning to TRBD1. CDR1 and CDR2 (germline): SGHVS, FNYEAQ. The CDR3 is 17 amino acids. In nucleotides, the CDR3 is TGTGCCAGCAGCTCTGGGCTCGGACAGGGGGCTTCCTCCGAGCAGTACTTC. It is translated as CASSSGLGQGASSEQYF.

The V gene is TRBV2, the J gene TRBJ2-5; 13 bases are a match to TRBD2. Unmatched junction bases numbered 11, after V lost 2 bases and J lost 5 bases. Looked up from germline, CDR1 is SNHLY and CDR2 is FYNNEI. The CDR3 loop spans 18 amino acids. CDR3 nucleotides: TGTGCCAGCAGTGAAAAACTAGCGGGGGGGCCGGGGCCCGAGACCCAGTACTTC. It specifies CASSEKLAGGPGPETQYF.

V is TRBV9 and J is TRBJ2-3; 8 positions match TRBD2. Germline-derived CDR1 and CDR2 are SGDLS and YYNGEE. This CDR3 comprises 16 residues. J was trimmed by 2 bases and V by 0 bases; bases with no gene match: 5. DNA of the CDR3: TGTGCCAGCAGCGTAGAGGGCGGGGGGATCACAGATACGCAGTATTTT. It codes for CASSVEGGGITDTQYF.

The genes are TRBV4-1 and TRBJ2-1; D possibly corresponds to TRBD1 (5 bases). CDR1 MGHRA and CDR2 YSYEKL come from the germline V gene. The CDR3 has 14 residues. Trimming took 0 bases from V and 5 from J, leaving 8 bases between them. The CDR3 is CASSQDWTNNEQFF. CDR3 bases: TGCGCCAGCAGCCAAGATTGGACAAACAATGAGCAGTTCTTC.

The gene calls are TRBV11-2 and TRBJ1-6, with D possibly matching TRBD1 (5 bases). The CDR3 is 15 residues long. Per the germline V gene, CDR1 is SGHAT and CDR2 is FQNNGV. V gave up 1 base and J gave up 8 bases, with 12 bases separating them. The CDR3 DNA sequence: TGTGCCAGCAGCTTAGGCCCAGGGAAAGATTCACCCCTCCACTTT. This sequence encodes CASSLGPGKDSPLHF.

This rearrangement joins TRBV7-2 to TRBJ2-7; no clear D gene. The length of the CDR3 is 15 residues. Deletions cut 2 bases from V and 3 bases from J, with 14 bases between. Germline V lookup: CDR1 SGHTA, CDR2 FQGNSA. Here the CDR3 reads CASSLLSVYVYEQYF. In DNA form, the CDR3 reads TGTGCCAGCAGCTTATTATCAGTATATGTCTACGAGCAGTACTTC.

The chain combines TRBV11-2 with TRBJ1-6; D ambiguous. Germline V gene lookup returns CDR1 SGHAT and CDR2 FQNNGV. The ends were cut back, 7 bases at V and 10 bases at J, with 20 bases in the middle. This CDR3 spans 15 amino acids. For the CDR3, the DNA is TGTGCCAGCATCCCGTCGCTCGGGGTGGGCTCACCCCTCCACTTT. Translating gives CASIPSLGVGSPLHF.

This clone was observed a single time. This chain connects TRBV3-1 (or the pseudogene TRBV3-2) to TRBJ2-1; 10 bases map to TRBD2. CDR1 is LGHDT, CDR2 YNNKEL, per germline (reference sequence). The CDR3 spans 20 residues. The trim removed 4 bases at V and 9 bases at J, leaving 24 bases unmatched. The CDR3 sequence: CASSRLVGQRGGTGGGEQFF. CDR3 nucleotides: TGTGCCAGCAGCCGATTGGTTGGTCAGCGGGGGGGCACTGGTGGTGGTGAGCAGTTCTTC.

The chain recombines TRBV4-1 with TRBJ2-3; TRBD1 matches at 11 bases. V was pared by 2 bases and J by 2 bases, with 9 bases of the junction left unmatched. The V gene's germline CDR1 is MGHRA and CDR2 YSYEKL. The CDR3 is made up of 18 amino acids. The CDR3 DNA reads as TGCGCCAGCAGCCAATTATTAGGGACAGGGGGGATCACAGATACGCAGTATTTT. It encodes CASSQLLGTGGITDTQYF.

The J gene is TRBJ1-1, the V gene TRBV7-7; D is perhaps TRBD1 (5 bases). The length of the CDR3 is 13 residues. The germline gives CDR1 SSHAT, CDR2 FNYEAQ (reference sequence). V lost 3 bases to trimming and J lost 5 bases, with 10 bases between them. CDR3 amino acids: CASSFTEGTEAFF. The CDR3 DNA reads TGTGCCAGCAGCTTTACGGAGGGGACTGAAGCTTTCTTT.

V and J are TRBV5-1 and TRBJ2-1; 7 nucleotides agree with TRBD2. V gave up 6 bases and J gave up 9 bases; unmatched junction bases: 3. The CDR3 totals 11 residues. Germline CDR1 and CDR2: SGHRS and YFSETQ. CDR3 residues: CASMGGSEQFF. CDR3 bases: TGCGCCAGCATGGGGGGGAGTGAGCAGTTCTTC.

The chain employs TRBV7-3 and TRBJ2-2; 9 bases match TRBD2. The V gene's germline CDR1 is SGHTA and CDR2 FQGTGA. The CDR3 contains 15 residues. The J segment lost 2 bases and the V segment lost 5 bases, leaving 3 bases of the junction unmatched. The CDR3 DNA is TGTGCCAGCAGCCTGGGACTAGCTAACACCGGGGAGCTGTTTTTT. Its translation is CASSLGLANTGELFF.

The CDR3 is CASSQGTYQETQYF. The CDR3 DNA reads TGTGCCAGCAGCCAAGGGACTTATCAAGAGACCCAGTACTTC. The V and J genes are TRBV3-1 (or the pseudogene TRBV3-2) and TRBJ2-5, with D tentatively TRBD2 (5 bases). Trimming shortened V by 1 base and J by 2 bases, and 8 bases separated the two germline ends. CDR1 and CDR2 (germline): LGHDT, YNNKEL (reference sequence). This CDR3 has 14 amino acids.

The chain employs TRBV6-1 and TRBJ1-2, with a tentative D call TRBD1 (6 bases). CDR3 length: 17 residues. CDR1 is MNHNS and CDR2 is SASEGT in the germline V gene. V dropped 0 bases and J dropped 2 bases, with 16 bases sitting between them. CDR3 in DNA: TGTGCCAGCAGTGAAGCGAGGAGGACAGCCGACAACTATGGCTACACCTTC. It yields the protein CASSEARRTADNYGYTF.

The rearrangement uses TRBV5-4 and TRBJ1-6, with 8 bases lining up with TRBD1. With 3 bases clipped from V and 9 bases from J, the junction kept 2 bases outside the gene matches. The CDR3 totals 13 residues. Germline-derived CDR1 and CDR2 are SGHNT and YYREEE (reference sequence). In DNA form, the CDR3 reads TGTGCCAGCAGCTCGGACAGGGCTTCACCCCTCCACTTT. This codes for CASSSDRASPLHF.

The chain recombines TRBV6-5 with TRBJ2-7; TRBD2 is a possible D gene (5 bases). The CDR3 contains 15 residues. Trimming shortened V by 4 bases and J by 1 base, and 14 bases separated the two germline ends. Per the germline V gene, CDR1 is MNHEY and CDR2 is SVGAGI. CDR3 loop: CASSWGATGSYEQYF. CDR3 sequence (DNA): TGTGCCAGCAGTTGGGGAGCAACGGGATCCTACGAGCAGTACTTC.

The CDR3 reads CASSAPTSGSRETQYF. CDR3 nucleotides: TGTGCCAGCAGTGCCCCCACTAGCGGGAGTCGTGAGACCCAGTACTTC. The rearrangement uses TRBV2 and TRBJ2-5; 11 bases are a match to TRBD2. The CDR3 loop spans 16 amino acids. Trimming removed 4 bases from V and 5 bases from J; junction bases left unmatched: 9. CDR1 and CDR2 from the germline V gene are SNHLY and FYNNEI.

The CDR3 DNA sequence: TGTGCCAGCAGCCGCGGACAGGGGGCCGATTCACCCCTCCACTTT. As protein: CASSRGQGADSPLHF. V and J are TRBV5-4 and TRBJ1-6; 11 nucleotides line up with TRBD1. The CDR3 length is 15 residues. In germline, CDR1 is SGHNT, CDR2 YYREEE (reference sequence). The junction had 5 bases not matched to a gene; V was cut back by 4 bases and J by 8 bases.